This T cell receptor (beta chain) emerged from a study of blood T cell repertoires in COVID-19. Study at large: The cDNA or gDNA used as material had been derived from T cells, B-cell-depleted T cells, or PBMCs.

Participant reports of clinical history set cohort assignment. Each recovered donor of Cohort 3 presented with two negative PCRs, clearance, or symptom resolution. Profiled with immunoSEQ multiplex PCR; TCRdb holds only in-frame clones, not every one. The data show about 64,000 clones, around nine tenths seen once. There are 14 residues in the CDR3. The germline V and J ends were trimmed by 6 bases and 0 bases, with 12 bases remaining between them. The germline gives CDR1 WNHNN, CDR2 SYGVQD (reference sequence). The chain is built from TRBV10-1 and TRBJ2-7, with no clear D. The sequence was obtained from a woman aged 40 to 50 who had recovered from COVID-19. Sequencing was done on a sample of PBMCs or T cells enriched from blood (not recorded which). The DNA for the CDR3 is TGCGCCAGCAGGGGCAGGCCCCGCTCCTACGAGCAGTACTTC. It encodes CASRGRPRSYEQYF.